This paragraph reports one TCR beta chain. Antigen unknown. The data were taken from a study of CD8 T cells in ankylosing spondylitis. General study findings and limits: For ankylosing spondylitis blood, a TCR beta motif of 7 or 8 highly homologous variants appeared characteristic. The authors found the disease-linked clones to be CD8+ and relatively rare in peripheral blood.

The CDR3 length is 16 residues. Germline CDR1 and CDR2: LNHNV and YYDKDF (reference sequence). Trimming cost V 0 bases and J 7 bases; bases outside gene matches: 9. TCRdb re-analysed the 5' RACE reads in MiXCR, keeping a single row per CDR3 protein. The table lists approximately 550,000 distinct CDR3 sequences, roughly 13% of them singletons. This clonotype was sampled from a male donor with ankylosing spondylitis. J is TRBJ2-4 and V is TRBV15; 7 bases fit TRBD1. Sequencing used blood, either unsorted or a sorted T cell fraction (not recorded which). The CDR3 DNA reads TGTGCCACCAGCAGAGATCCCCAGACAGGGAAGAACATTCAGTACTTC. This translates into CATSRDPQTGKNIQYF.